This T cell receptor beta chain is from a study of OX40 agonist ivuxolimab in advanced cancers. Study as a whole: Hepatocellular carcinoma, melanoma, renal cell or head and neck cancer affected the dose-escalation patients.

Libraries were prepared by immunoSEQ multiplex PCR; TCRdb keeps only in-frame clonotypes and omits some of them. The sample gives tens of thousands of clones, 91% of which show up once; under 2% is in the top ten. The CDR3 loop spans 16 amino acids. V lost 3 bases and J lost 0, with 14 bases in between. CDR1 ENHRY and CDR2 SYGVKD come from the germline V gene. This TCR came from an adult with an advanced solid tumor such as melanoma, head and neck, liver or kidney cancer. V usage is TRBV10-3 and J usage is TRBJ1-1, with a weak D call TRBD1 (5 bases). Sequencing was performed on CD4+ or CD8+ T cells sorted from blood, taken in a trial of the OX40 agonist ivuxolimab. CDR3 region: CAISDLEGVVNTEAFF. CDR3 in DNA: TGTGCCATCAGTGACCTCGAAGGGGTGGTGAACACTGAAGCTTTCTTT.